This entry lists 10 T cell receptor beta chains sequenced from one sample in a study of cytomegalovirus exposure and HLA in healthy donors. The PCR ran on 60 Vbeta and 13 Jbeta primers. The repertoire was sequenced with immunoSEQ multiplex PCR; TCRdb's copy has only in-frame clones and lacks some. The sample lists more than 85,000 clones; roughly 15% were seen once. The sequenced sample was PBMCs. Source of these receptors: a female donor in good health and CMV-seronegative.

The chain carries TRBV4-3 and TRBJ2-4; possibly TRBD1 for D (6 bases). Trimming left V 2 bases short and J 6 bases short, with 11 bases between. Germline-derived CDR1 and CDR2 are LGHNA and YSLEER. There are 14 residues in the CDR3. Here the CDR3 DNA reads TGCGCCAGCAGCCAACTGCAGGACAGAAACATTCAGTACTTC. This translates into CASSQLQDRNIQYF.

The chain uses TRBV7-2 and TRBJ2-7; no firm D call. The CDR3 has 14 amino acids. With 1 base removed from V and 0 bases from J, the gap between germline ends came to 7 bases. Germline V gene lookup returns CDR1 SGHTA and CDR2 FQGNSA. The DNA for the CDR3 is TGTGCCAGCAGCTTAGACCCGAGCTCCTACGAGCAGTACTTC. It is translated as CASSLDPSSYEQYF.

There are a few counts of this clone. The chain has TRBV6-1 and TRBJ2-1; TRBD2 is a possible D gene (7 bases). Germline CDR1 and CDR2: MNHNS and SASEGT. CDR3 length: 15 residues. Trimming cost V 4 bases and J 7 bases, with 17 bases left between them. CDR3 DNA: TGTGCCAGCAGTGGGGGGGGCTTGGCTAGGAATGAGCAGTTCTTC. Encoded protein: CASSGGGLARNEQFF.

V and J are TRBV5-1 and TRBJ2-6; 8 positions agree with TRBD1. J lost 3 bases, V lost 3 bases, and 17 bases had no gene match. The length of the CDR3 is 20 residues. CDR1 SGHRS and CDR2 YFSETQ come from the germline V gene. CDR3 DNA: TGCGCCAGCAGCTCACTTCCGACAGGGGCCAGCTCGGGTGGGGCCAACGTCCTGACTTTC. Amino acids: CASSSLPTGASSGGANVLTF.

The chain joins TRBV7-2 to TRBJ2-2; tentative D call: TRBD2 (7 bases). Trimming took 3 bases from V and 4 from J, leaving 9 bases between them. The germline CDR1 and CDR2 sequences are SGHTA and FQGNSA. There are 14 residues in the CDR3. CDR3 residues: CASSFGGATGELFF. The CDR3, as DNA: TGTGCCAGCAGCTTTGGGGGGGCCACCGGGGAGCTGTTTTTT.

This clone was seen only a few times. The chain couples TRBV14 to TRBJ1-1; D gene uncertain. With 0 bases removed from V and 1 base from J, the gap between germline ends came to 6 bases. Germline-derived CDR1 and CDR2 are SGHDN and FVKESK. The CDR3 is 14 residues long. The DNA of the CDR3 is TGTGCCAGCAGCCAAGAACCACAGAACACTGAAGCTTTCTTT. Amino acids: CASSQEPQNTEAFF.

The rearrangement uses TRBV7-2 and TRBJ2-2; 11 nucleotides match TRBD2. CDR1 and CDR2 (germline): SGHTA, FQGNSA. The CDR3 has 16 residues. V lost 3 bases and J lost 1; bases outside the gene matches: 1. The CDR3 sequence is CASSFLAGGNTGELFF. For the CDR3, the DNA is TGTGCCAGCAGCTTTCTAGCGGGGGGGAACACCGGGGAGCTGTTTTTT. The full variable domain, its missing parts supplied by reference TRBV7-2 and TRBJ2-2, is GAGVSQSPSNKVTEKGKDVELRCDPISGHTALYWYRQSLGQGLEFLIYFQGNSAPDKSGLPSDRFSAERTGGSVSTLTIQRTQQEDSAVYLCASSFLAGGNTGELFFGEGSRLTVL.

This clone has just a few counts. The DNA of the CDR3 is TGTGCCAGCAGGAATGTGGGACAGGGGGTTCCAGAGACCCAGTACTTC. It codes for CASRNVGQGVPETQYF. V and J are TRBV5-4 and TRBJ2-5; 11 nucleotides align to TRBD1. With 5 bases clipped from V and 4 bases from J, the junction kept 10 bases outside the gene matches. The CDR3 contains 16 residues. Germline CDR1 is SGHNT and CDR2 is YYREEE (reference sequence).

This clone was detected only a few times. This chain joins TRBV7-2 and TRBJ2-7; TRBD2 matches 9 bases. The CDR3 has 15 amino acids. The J segment lost 6 bases and the V segment lost 1 base, leaving 7 bases of the junction unmatched. In germline, CDR1 is SGHTA, CDR2 FQGNSA. This chain's CDR3 is CASSLGSGGRSEQYF. CDR3 DNA: TGTGCCAGCAGCTTAGGCAGCGGGGGGCGGTCCGAGCAGTACTTC. The entire variable domain, with the rest obtained from reference TRBV7-2 and TRBJ2-7, is as follows: GAGVSQSPSNKVTEKGKDVELRCDPISGHTALYWYRQSLGQGLEFLIYFQGNSAPDKSGLPSDRFSAERTGGSVSTLTIQRTQQEDSAVYLCASSLGSGGRSEQYFGPGTRLTVT.

This clone showed up just a few times. The J gene is TRBJ1-4, the V gene TRBV7-9, with a weak D call TRBD1 (6 bases). CDR1 and CDR2 from the germline V gene are SEHNR and FQNEAQ (reference sequence). Between the trimmed V and J ends, which lost 5 bases and 3 bases, there was a span of 10 bases. The CDR3 extends over 14 amino acids. The CDR3 DNA is TGTGCCAGCAGCCCAGGGGTTGCTAATGAAAAACTGTTTTTT. It is translated as CASSPGVANEKLFF.